This T cell receptor beta chain came from a study of T cells in Graves' hyperthyroidism and ophthalmopathy. Amplification targeted TCR beta CDR3 regions from RNA transcripts. First-round RT-PCR targeting the TCR CDR3 was performed with the HTBI primer set. TCRdb redid the calling of the multiplex PCR reads with MiXCR, one entry per CDR3 protein. The sample lists 200,000 to 250,000 distinct CDR3 sequences, 15% to 20% seen once, with around 28% in the top ten. This clonotype was seen repeatedly, ten times or more. V lost 0 bases and J lost 6, with 2 bases in between. Germline V gives CDR1 GTSNPN, CDR2 SVGIG (reference sequence). This CDR3 comprises 11 residues.

Input material: blood. The clonotype was recovered from a woman younger than 35 with Graves' ophthalmopathy. The chain couples TRBV30 to TRBJ1-4; no reliable D call. In nucleotides, the CDR3 is TGTGCCTGGAGTGTGGATGAAAAACTGTTTTTT. As protein: CAWSVDEKLFF.